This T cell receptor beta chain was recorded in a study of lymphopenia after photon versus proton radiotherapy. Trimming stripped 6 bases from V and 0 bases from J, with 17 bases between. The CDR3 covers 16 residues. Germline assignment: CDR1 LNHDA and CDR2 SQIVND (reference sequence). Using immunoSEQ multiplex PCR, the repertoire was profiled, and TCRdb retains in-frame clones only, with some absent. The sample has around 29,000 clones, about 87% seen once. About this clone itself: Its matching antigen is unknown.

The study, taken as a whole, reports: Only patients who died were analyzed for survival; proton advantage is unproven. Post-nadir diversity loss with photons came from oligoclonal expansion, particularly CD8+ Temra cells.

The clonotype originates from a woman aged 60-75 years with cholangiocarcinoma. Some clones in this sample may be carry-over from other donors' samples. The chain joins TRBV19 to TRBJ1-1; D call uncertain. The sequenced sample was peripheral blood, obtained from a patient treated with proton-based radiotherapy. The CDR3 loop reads CASRASRSFMNTEAFF. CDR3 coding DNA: TGTGCCAGTAGGGCTTCGCGGTCGTTTATGAACACTGAAGCTTTCTTT.